Each of the 13 T cell receptor beta chains below was sequenced from the same sample in a study of Graves' ophthalmopathy and Graves' hyperthyroidism. The authors amplified TCR beta CDR3 regions from RNA transcripts. Second-round multiplex PCR came after a first-round RT-PCR that employed HTBI primers. Each CDR3 protein is one row after TCRdb ran MiXCR on the multiplex PCR reads. The sample lists 650,000 to 900,000 distinct CDR3 sequences, roughly 41% seen once, with approximately 46% in the top ten. Input material: peripheral blood. These receptors all come from an adult man with Graves' ophthalmopathy.

The chain couples TRBV16 to TRBJ1-6, with 7 bases lining up with TRBD1. Germline assignment: CDR1 KGHSY and CDR2 FQNENV. This CDR3 comprises 16 residues. The V and J ends lost 4 bases and 4 bases, in that order; junction bases with no gene match: 7. CDR3 DNA: TGTGCCAGCAGCCGACCCCGGGACAGTTATAATTCACCCCTCCACTTT. It is translated as CASSRPRDSYNSPLHF.

This chain joins TRBV11-2 and TRBJ1-2, with a possible D match to TRBD1 (6 bases). Germline values: CDR1 SGHAT, CDR2 FQNNGV. V was pared by 4 bases and J by 1 base, with 13 bases between. This CDR3 has 15 residues. The CDR3, as DNA: TGTGCCAGCAGCTCCCGGACAGATATTAACTATGGCTACACCTTC. Translated, it gives CASSSRTDINYGYTF.

The rearrangement joins TRBV19 to TRBJ2-2; 8 bases match TRBD2. The CDR3 spans 16 residues. After removal of 3 bases from V and 6 bases from J, the junction contained 9 bases not matched to a gene. Germline V lookup: CDR1 LNHDA, CDR2 SQIVND (reference sequence). The CDR3 region has the DNA TGTGCCAGTAGTATGGGACTAGTCCGCGTCGCCGGGGAGCTGTTTTTT. Translation gives CASSMGLVRVAGELFF.

The rearrangement links TRBV20-1 to TRBJ1-2; TRBD1 might be the D (5 bases). CDR1 and CDR2 from the germline V gene are DFQATT and SNEGSKA (reference sequence). Trimming took 1 base from V and 7 from J, leaving 16 bases between them. The CDR3 consists of 14 residues. CDR3 protein: CSARGGDLISGYTF. The CDR3 region has the DNA TGCAGTGCTAGAGGAGGGGACTTGATCAGTGGCTACACCTTC.

This clonotype was observed at least ten times. The chain is built from TRBV29-1 and TRBJ2-7; D assignment may be TRBD1 or TRBD2 (6 bases each). The V end lost 1 base, the J end lost 4 bases, and 14 bases lay between the germline ends. CDR1 is SQVTM and CDR2 is ANQGSEA in the germline V gene. The CDR3 is 14 residues long. The CDR3 loop reads CSVEVGGRGYEQYF. CDR3 bases: TGCAGCGTTGAAGTCGGGGGCCGGGGTTACGAGCAGTACTTC.

The rearrangement joins TRBV20-1 to TRBJ1-6; D might be TRBD1 (6 bases). Germline V gene lookup returns CDR1 DFQATT and CDR2 SNEGSKA (reference sequence). The V and J ends lost 6 bases and 7 bases respectively, with 16 bases between them. This CDR3 spans 14 amino acids. DNA for the CDR3: TGCAGTGCCAGCAGTTGGGACATCAATTCACCCCTCCACTTT. This gives the protein CSASSWDINSPLHF.

The chain recombines TRBV19 with TRBJ2-2, with 7 bases identical to TRBD1. In germline, CDR1 is LNHDA, CDR2 SQIVND (reference sequence). V trimming: 2 bases; J trimming: 4 bases; junction bases outside the gene matches: 7. The length of the CDR3 is 16 residues. CDR3 protein: CASSIRGGTGTGELFF. The CDR3 DNA follows: TGTGCCAGTAGTATAAGAGGGGGCACGGGCACCGGGGAGCTGTTTTTT.

At least ten counts were recorded for this clonotype. The CDR3 sequence: CASSIIWGGRANTEAFF. The CDR3 nucleotides read TGTGCCAGCAGCATTATCTGGGGGGGACGAGCGAACACTGAAGCTTTCTTT. V gene TRBV7-9 combines with J gene TRBJ1-1; D might be TRBD1 (5 bases). This CDR3 is 17 amino acids long. The V gene lost 5 bases and the J gene lost 1 base, with 20 bases spanning the gap. CDR1 and CDR2 (germline): SEHNR, FQNEAQ (reference sequence).

The V call is TRBV7-9, the J call TRBJ1-2; tentative D call: TRBD1 (6 bases). The CDR3 runs 13 residues. The V end lost 6 bases, the J end lost 7 bases, and 15 bases lay between the germline ends. CDR1 is SEHNR, CDR2 FQNEAQ, per germline (reference sequence). The CDR3 DNA sequence: TGTGCCAGCAGGGTAGTAGAAGGGGGTGGCTACACCTTC. Amino acids: CASRVVEGGGYTF.

This clonotype was seen more than once but under ten times. V usage is TRBV10-3 and J usage is TRBJ2-2; D may be TRBD1 (6 bases). V shed 10 bases and J shed 6 bases, with 15 bases lying between them. The CDR3 loop spans 13 amino acids. Germline assignment: CDR1 ENHRY and CDR2 SYGVKD. The CDR3 region has the DNA TGTGCCACAGGGGCCAGGCGGGCCGGGGAGCTGTTTTTT. It specifies CATGARRAGELFF.

This clonotype was counted ten times or more. The chain carries TRBV7-8 and TRBJ1-4, with a weak D call TRBD1 (5 bases). This CDR3 is built from 14 residues. V was pared by 5 bases and J by 8 bases, with 15 bases between. CDR1 and CDR2 from the germline V gene are SGHVS and FQNEAQ. CDR3 sequence: CASSRPGRREKLFF. The DNA of the CDR3 is TGTGCCAGCAGCCGCCCAGGGAGACGCGAAAAACTGTTTTTT.

As to this clonotype: A read error may account for a junction end that differs from germline. The chain is built from TRBV25-1 and TRBJ1-2, with a weak D call TRBD1 (6 bases). CDR3 length: 15 residues. Germline V gene lookup returns CDR1 MGHDK and CDR2 SYGVNS. CDR3 in amino acids: CASSERGGGQDGYTF. CDR3 nucleotides: TGCGCCAGCAGCGAAAGGGGCGGGGGCCAGGATGGCTACACCTTC.

There are many counts of this clonotype. CDR3 amino acids: CASSLTGNHYGYTF. The CDR3, as DNA: TGTGCCAGCAGCCTGACAGGAAATCACTATGGCTACACCTTC. J is TRBJ1-2 and V is TRBV7-8; tentatively, D is TRBD1 (6 bases). Germline CDR1 is SGHVS and CDR2 is FQNEAQ. CDR3 length: 14 residues. Trimming took 5 bases from V and 3 from J, leaving 13 bases between them.